These T cell receptor beta chains were read from a single sample in a study of T cell changes during pregnancy in multiple sclerosis. The data were produced by immunoSEQ multiplex PCR, yet TCRdb's version contains in-frame clones alone and is incomplete. The repertoire holds 20,000 or so clones, with roughly 90% as singletons. The sequencing here drew on CD8+ T cells from peripheral blood mononuclear cells, taken in the third trimester of pregnancy. The source is a female donor in good health, enrolled as a control in a pregnancy study. CDR3s include the opening cysteine and the closing phenylalanine or tryptophan. The D gene is left open where the match is weak. Not every row has a clone size; where given, it reads once, few, many or a size class.

J gene: TRBJ2-7
V gene: TRBV7-8
clone size: .
D gene: TRBD1
CDR3 protein: CASSFDRDEQYF
CDR3 DNA: TGTGCCAGCAGCTTCGACAGGGACGAGCAGTACTTC

J gene: TRBJ1-3
V gene: TRBV23-1
clone size: .
D gene: TRBD1
CDR3 protein: CASIAPGQRIYSGNTIYF
CDR3 DNA: TGCGCCAGCATCGCCCCGGGACAGAGAATCTACTCTGGAAACACCATATATTTT

J gene: TRBJ1-5
V gene: TRBV15
clone size: few
D gene: TRBD1
CDR3 protein: CATSSDGQGGQPQHF
CDR3 DNA: TGTGCCACCAGCAGCGACGGACAGGGAGGTCAGCCCCAGCATTTT

J gene: TRBJ2-5
V gene: TRBV19
clone size: once
D gene: TRBD1
CDR3 protein: CASSPTPGTGLGRETQYF
CDR3 DNA: TGTGCCAGTAGTCCCACCCCCGGGACAGGCCTAGGGAGGGAGACCCAGTACTTC

J gene: TRBJ2-7
V gene: TRBV2
clone size: .
D gene: .
CDR3 protein: CASSVRGPYEQYF
CDR3 DNA: TGTGCCAGCAGTGTCAGGGGACCGTACGAGCAGTACTTC

J gene: TRBJ2-7
V gene: TRBV7-9
clone size: .
D gene: .
CDR3 protein: CASSPISRPSYEQYF
CDR3 DNA: TGTGCCAGCAGCCCGATCAGTCGCCCTTCCTACGAGCAGTACTTC

J gene: TRBJ1-4
V gene: TRBV19
clone size: .
D gene: .
CDR3 protein: CASSARVSREKLFF
CDR3 DNA: TGTGCCAGTAGTGCCCGGGTGTCTCGTGAAAAACTGTTTTTT

J gene: TRBJ1-1
V gene: TRBV6-5
clone size: .
D gene: .
CDR3 protein: CASRTGGTEAFF
CDR3 DNA: TGTGCCAGCAGAACAGGAGGGACTGAAGCTTTCTTT

J gene: TRBJ2-1
V gene: TRBV7-9
clone size: .
D gene: .
CDR3 protein: CASSFNRASSYNEQFF
CDR3 DNA: TGTGCCAGCAGCTTCAACAGGGCAAGCTCCTACAATGAGCAGTTCTTC

J gene: TRBJ2-5
V gene: TRBV6-5
clone size: once
D gene: .
CDR3 protein: CASSYSNDAYQETQYF
CDR3 DNA: TGTGCCAGCAGTTACTCAAACGATGCGTACCAAGAGACCCAGTACTTC

J gene: TRBJ2-4
V gene: TRBV6-5
clone size: .
D gene: TRBD1
CDR3 protein: CASRTTGAGDIQYF
CDR3 DNA: TGTGCCAGCAGAACAACAGGGGCCGGGGACATTCAGTACTTC

J gene: TRBJ2-7
V gene: TRBV7-9
clone size: .
D gene: TRBD1
CDR3 protein: CASSATGAYEQYF
CDR3 DNA: TGTGCCAGCAGCGCGACAGGGGCCTACGAGCAGTACTTC

J gene: TRBJ1-2
V gene: TRBV6-5
clone size: .
D gene: TRBD1
CDR3 protein: CASREGQGDGYTF
CDR3 DNA: TGTGCCAGCAGAGAGGGACAGGGGGATGGCTACACCTTC

J gene: TRBJ1-5
V gene: TRBV7-9
clone size: .
D gene: TRBD1
CDR3 protein: CASSIDRDRSQPQHF
CDR3 DNA: TGTGCCAGCAGCATCGACAGGGATCGTAGTCAGCCCCAGCATTTT

J gene: TRBJ1-6
V gene: TRBV5-4
clone size: few
D gene: .
CDR3 protein: CASTVDRPDSPLHF
CDR3 DNA: TGTGCCAGCACCGTGGACAGACCCGATTCACCCCTCCACTTT

J gene: TRBJ2-2
V gene: TRBV4-1
clone size: .
D gene: .
CDR3 protein: CASSQAGVPRPSGELFF
CDR3 DNA: TGCGCCAGCAGCCAAGCCGGGGTCCCCAGGCCATCCGGGGAGCTGTTTTTT

J gene: TRBJ2-1
V gene: TRBV19
clone size: .
D gene: TRBD2
CDR3 protein: CASSGIAGPSDSYNEQFF
CDR3 DNA: TGTGCCAGTAGTGGGATAGCGGGGCCTTCCGACTCCTACAATGAGCAGTTCTTC

J gene: TRBJ2-5
V gene: TRBV7-9
clone size: .
D gene: TRBD2
CDR3 protein: CASSSPTASGGPRETQYF
CDR3 DNA: TGTGCCAGCAGCTCCCCTACCGCTAGCGGGGGGCCCCGGGAGACCCAGTACTTC

J gene: TRBJ1-1
V gene: TRBV6-5
clone size: .
D gene: .
CDR3 protein: CASSYSMNTEAFF
CDR3 DNA: TGTGCCAGCAGTTACTCTATGAACACTGAAGCTTTCTTT

J gene: TRBJ2-7
V gene: TRBV9
clone size: .
D gene: .
CDR3 protein: CASSVAHGISEEQYF
CDR3 DNA: TGTGCCAGCAGCGTAGCCCACGGGATTAGCGAGGAGCAGTACTTC

J gene: TRBJ2-7
V gene: TRBV4-2
clone size: .
D gene: TRBD1
CDR3 protein: CASSQDRAGGYEQYF
CDR3 DNA: TGTGCCAGCAGCCAAGATAGGGCAGGGGGTTACGAGCAGTACTTC

J gene: TRBJ2-7
V gene: TRBV6-1
clone size: .
D gene: TRBD2
CDR3 protein: CASTQLAGEIYEQYF
CDR3 DNA: TGTGCCAGCACCCAGCTAGCGGGAGAGATTTACGAGCAGTACTTC

J gene: TRBJ2-7
V gene: TRBV7-9
clone size: .
D gene: .
CDR3 protein: CASSPTDRGRAYEQYF
CDR3 DNA: TGTGCCAGCAGCCCCACTGACCGGGGTCGGGCCTACGAGCAGTACTTC

J gene: TRBJ2-7
V gene: TRBV11-3
clone size: .
D gene: TRBD1
CDR3 protein: CARTEAGTGISGDTYEQYF
CDR3 DNA: TGTGCCAGAACGGAAGCCGGGACAGGAATTTCGGGAGACACCTACGAGCAGTACTTC

J gene: TRBJ2-5
V gene: TRBV7-6
clone size: .
D gene: TRBD1
CDR3 protein: CASSPTTGEVETQYF
CDR3 DNA: TGTGCCAGCAGCCCTACGACAGGGGAGGTAGAGACCCAGTACTTC

J gene: TRBJ2-7
V gene: TRBV9
clone size: .
D gene: .
CDR3 protein: CASSVEQVGLYEQYF
CDR3 DNA: TGTGCCAGCAGCGTAGAGCAGGTCGGACTGTACGAGCAGTACTTC

J gene: TRBJ2-7
V gene: TRBV4-1
clone size: once
D gene: TRBD1
CDR3 protein: CASSPDRGNSYEQYF
CDR3 DNA: TGCGCCAGCAGCCCGGACAGGGGTAACTCCTACGAGCAGTACTTC

J gene: TRBJ1-2
V gene: TRBV5-5
clone size: .
D gene: .
CDR3 protein: CASSLVNVDGYTF
CDR3 DNA: TGTGCCAGCAGCTTGGTCAATGTTGATGGCTACACCTTC

J gene: TRBJ2-7
V gene: TRBV13
clone size: .
D gene: .
CDR3 protein: CASSSGLSYEQYF
CDR3 DNA: TGTGCCAGCAGCTCGGGACTTTCCTACGAGCAGTACTTC

J gene: TRBJ1-2
V gene: TRBV7-9
clone size: .
D gene: .
CDR3 protein: CASSSRNYGYTF
CDR3 DNA: TGTGCCAGCAGCTCGCGGAACTATGGCTACACCTTC

J gene: TRBJ2-5
V gene: TRBV5-1
clone size: .
D gene: .
CDR3 protein: CASSLEARGAETQYF
CDR3 DNA: TGCGCCAGCAGCTTGGAGGCCAGGGGGGCAGAGACCCAGTACTTC

J gene: TRBJ2-7
V gene: TRBV4-2
clone size: .
D gene: .
CDR3 protein: CASSQDPAGGSYEQYF
CDR3 DNA: TGTGCCAGCAGCCAAGATCCGGCAGGGGGGTCCTACGAGCAGTACTTC

J gene: TRBJ2-7
V gene: TRBV5-4
clone size: .
D gene: .
CDR3 protein: CASSFPDLPIYEQYF
CDR3 DNA: TGTGCCAGCAGCTTCCCGGACTTGCCAATCTACGAGCAGTACTTC

J gene: TRBJ1-6
V gene: TRBV7-3
clone size: .
D gene: .
CDR3 protein: CASSLTSGQGSPLHF
CDR3 DNA: TGTGCCAGCAGCTTAACTTCTGGGCAGGGTTCACCCCTCCACTTT

J gene: TRBJ2-5
V gene: TRBV5-3
clone size: .
D gene: TRBD1
CDR3 protein: CARSPTGCYQYF
CDR3 DNA: TGTGCCAGAAGCCCGACAGGGTGCTACCAGTACTTC

J gene: TRBJ1-6
V gene: TRBV5-6
clone size: .
D gene: TRBD1
CDR3 protein: CASSFGTGTNSPLHF
CDR3 DNA: TGTGCCAGCAGCTTCGGGACAGGGACTAATTCACCCCTCCACTTT

J gene: TRBJ2-7
V gene: TRBV2
clone size: .
D gene: TRBD2
CDR3 protein: CASSVLAGVGTYEQYF
CDR3 DNA: TGTGCCAGCAGTGTGTTAGCGGGAGTGGGGACCTACGAGCAGTACTTC

J gene: TRBJ1-5
V gene: TRBV6-1
clone size: large
D gene: .
CDR3 protein: CASSDGQGGGQPQHF
CDR3 DNA: TGTGCCAGCAGTGACGGTCAGGGAGGCGGCCAGCCCCAGCATTTT

J gene: TRBJ1-1
V gene: TRBV27
clone size: once
D gene: .
CDR3 protein: CASRDAGLNTEAFF
CDR3 DNA: TGTGCCAGCAGGGACGCAGGGTTGAACACTGAAGCTTTCTTT

J gene: TRBJ1-4
V gene: TRBV4-1
clone size: .
D gene: TRBD1
CDR3 protein: CASSQDSAGTGAMANEKLFF
CDR3 DNA: TGCGCCAGCAGCCAAGATTCCGCCGGGACAGGGGCTATGGCTAATGAAAAACTGTTTTTT

J gene: TRBJ1-1
V gene: TRBV10-3
clone size: .
D gene: .
CDR3 protein: CAISESVEGGPGTEAFF
CDR3 DNA: TGTGCCATCAGTGAGTCGGTAGAGGGTGGCCCCGGGACTGAAGCTTTCTTT

J gene: TRBJ1-5
V gene: TRBV19
clone size: .
D gene: TRBD1
CDR3 protein: CASTNQGAGSQPQHF
CDR3 DNA: TGTGCCAGTACTAATCAGGGGGCCGGCAGTCAGCCCCAGCATTTT